One sample yielded the 8 T cell receptor beta chains listed below, sequenced in a study of blood T cell repertoires in COVID-19 (dated by TCRdb to the early 2020s). Library preparation was by the immunoSEQ multiplex PCR assay. The clones in this table, taken by TCRdb from immuneACCESS, are in-frame only. Not every clone is retained; where verified, under half of the shortfall comes from an unresolved V gene, and the cause of the rest is unknown. For this sample the table gives 170,000 or so clones, of which approximately 79% were detected only once. The top ten clones comprise around 24% of the sample. Specimen: peripheral blood. All receptors come from a woman between 70 and 85 years old with acute or convalescent COVID-19.

This chain connects TRBV3-1 (or the pseudogene TRBV3-2) to TRBJ2-3, with 16 bases aligning to TRBD2. CDR3 length: 14 residues. The V segment lost 5 bases and the J segment 13 bases; nucleotides outside the gene matches: 6. Germline lookup yields CDR1 LGHDT and CDR2 YNNKEL (reference sequence). CDR3 sequence reads: CASSSGTSGRAEYF. The CDR3 coding sequence is TGTGCCAGCAGCTCCGGGACTAGCGGGAGGGCCGAGTATTTT.

The V call is TRBV5-3, the J call TRBJ2-3; 7 bases match TRBD2. TRBV5-3 is sorted into the ORF group, with uncertain function. CDR3 length: 17 amino acids. The ends lost 3 bases at V and 5 bases at J; junction bases unmatched: 15. The CDR3 DNA reads as TGTGCCAGAAGCTCGGAATTTTGCTGCGGGAGCGAAGATACGCAGTATTTT. This encodes CARSSEFCCGSEDTQYF.

This chain links TRBV24-1 with TRBJ2-2; 14 bases align to TRBD2. With V trimmed by 4 bases and J by 7 bases, 16 bases remained unmatched. This CDR3 is 20 amino acids long. Germline CDR1 reads KGHDR; CDR2 reads SFDVKD. The CDR3 region is CATSDSDQTSGRAVIGELFF. The CDR3 DNA reads TGTGCCACCAGTGACTCCGACCAGACTAGCGGGAGGGCCGTCATCGGGGAGCTGTTTTTT.

The V gene is TRBV7-3, the J gene TRBJ2-2, with D possibly TRBD2 on 5 matching bases. Germline V lookup: CDR1 SGHTA, CDR2 FQGTGA. V lost 3 bases and J 4 bases, leaving 9 bases between the germline ends. The CDR3 is 14 residues long. As DNA, the CDR3 is TGTGCCAGCAGCTTGGACTCTCCCACCGGGGAGCTGTTTTTT. It translates to CASSLDSPTGELFF.

This clone has only a few counts. The V gene is TRBV30, the J gene TRBJ2-1; 13 positions match TRBD2. CDR1 and CDR2 (germline): GTSNPN, SVGIG (reference sequence). This CDR3 comprises 21 residues. With V trimmed by 3 bases and J by 5 bases, 22 bases remained unmatched. The CDR3 DNA sequence: TGTGCCTGGAGCCCAAAGACAAGGACTAGCGGGAGTCTAAGTGTGGACAATGAGCAGTTCTTC. It specifies CAWSPKTRTSGSLSVDNEQFF.

This clone was counted a single time. The CDR3 region is CASSSGTSNEQFF. Written as DNA, the CDR3 is TGTGCCAGCAGCTCGGGGACTAGCAATGAGCAGTTCTTC. The chain has TRBV7-3 and TRBJ2-1; 8 positions match TRBD2. V shed 4 bases, J shed 6 bases, and the junction held 2 bases outside the gene matches. The CDR3 contains 13 residues. Germline CDR1 is SGHTA and CDR2 is FQGTGA.

V is TRBV4-2 and J is TRBJ2-7; TRBD2 aligns across 7 bases. The germline V gene has CDR1 LGHNA and CDR2 YNFKEQ. The CDR3 length is 15 residues. Trimming at V came to 4 bases and at J to 0 bases, leaving 6 bases not matched to a gene. In nucleotides, the CDR3 is TGTGCCAGCAGCCCAAGCGGGGTGATCTCCTACGAGCAGTACTTC. It encodes CASSPSGVISYEQYF.

The gene calls are TRBV3-1 (or the pseudogene TRBV3-2) and TRBJ1-3, with D tentatively TRBD1 (5 bases). The CDR3 covers 14 residues. The V end was cut by 6 bases, the J end by 1 base, with 10 bases between. CDR1 LGHDT and CDR2 YNNKEL come from the germline V gene (reference sequence). The DNA of the CDR3 is TGTGCCAGCAGTCGAAAGGGGTCTGGAAACACCATATATTTT. It is translated as CASSRKGSGNTIYF.